This T cell receptor (beta chain) is from a study of response to subunit inactivated influenza vaccine. This clonotype has ten or more counts. Its antigen is not identified. Points from the study as a whole: Researchers suggested that each seasonal influenza vaccination recruits few new T cells.

MiXCR, run by TCRdb on the RT-PCR reads, gives a single entry per CDR3 protein. Of around 490,000 distinct CDR3 sequences in the sample, less than 10% are singletons; the top ten hold roughly 13%. This receptor was taken from a man aged 50 to 69 who received an inactivated influenza vaccine. Sequencing was performed on PBMCs from blood, taken less than 30 months after vaccination.

The CDR3 region is CASSSNRGGNQPQHF. The CDR3 DNA reads TGTGCCAGCAGCTCTAACAGGGGCGGCAATCAGCCCCAGCATTTT. The rearrangement joins TRBV6-1 to TRBJ1-5, with 7 bases fitting TRBD1. J lost 2 bases, V lost 6 bases, and 7 bases had no gene match. CDR3 length: 15 residues. The germline V gene has CDR1 MNHNS and CDR2 SASEGT.